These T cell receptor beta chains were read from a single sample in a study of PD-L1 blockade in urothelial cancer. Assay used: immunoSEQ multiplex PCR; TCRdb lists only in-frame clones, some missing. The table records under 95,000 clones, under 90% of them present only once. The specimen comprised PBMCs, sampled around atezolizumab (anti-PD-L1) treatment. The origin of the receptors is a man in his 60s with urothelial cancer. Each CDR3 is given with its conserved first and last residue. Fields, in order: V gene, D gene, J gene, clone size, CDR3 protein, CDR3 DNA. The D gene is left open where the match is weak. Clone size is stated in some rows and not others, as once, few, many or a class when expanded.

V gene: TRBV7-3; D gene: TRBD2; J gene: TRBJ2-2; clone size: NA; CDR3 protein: CASSPQGGDTGELFF; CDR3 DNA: TGTGCCAGCAGCCCCCAGGGAGGGGACACCGGGGAGCTGTTTTTT
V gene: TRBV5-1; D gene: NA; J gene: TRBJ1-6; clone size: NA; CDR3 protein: CASSRRGNSPLHF; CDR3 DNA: TGCGCCAGCAGTCGGCGGGGGAATTCACCCCTCCACTTT
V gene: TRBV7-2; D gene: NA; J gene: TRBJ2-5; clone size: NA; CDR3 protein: CASNPGGFQETQYF; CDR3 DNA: TGTGCCAGCAACCCCGGGGGATTCCAAGAGACCCAGTACTTC
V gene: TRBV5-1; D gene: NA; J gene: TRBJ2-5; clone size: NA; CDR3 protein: CASSFTRSETQYF; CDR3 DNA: TGCGCCAGCAGCTTTACTAGGTCCGAGACCCAGTACTTC
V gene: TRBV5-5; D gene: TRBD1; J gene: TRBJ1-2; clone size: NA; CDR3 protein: CASSLGGQGNYGYTF; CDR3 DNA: TGTGCCAGCAGCTTAGGGGGACAGGGAAACTATGGCTACACCTTC
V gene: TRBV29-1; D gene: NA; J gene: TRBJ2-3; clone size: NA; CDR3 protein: CSVERDTSTDTQYF; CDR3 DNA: TGCAGCGTTGAGAGGGACACAAGCACAGATACGCAGTATTTT
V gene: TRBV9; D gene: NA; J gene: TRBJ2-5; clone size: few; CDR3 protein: CASSVGGGGTGETQYF; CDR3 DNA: TGTGCCAGCAGCGTGGGGGGAGGGGGGACCGGGGAGACCCAGTACTTC
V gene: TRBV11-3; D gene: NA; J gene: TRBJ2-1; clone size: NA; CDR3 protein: CASSSGVNEQFF; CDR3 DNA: TGTGCCAGCAGCTCCGGGGTGAATGAGCAGTTCTTC
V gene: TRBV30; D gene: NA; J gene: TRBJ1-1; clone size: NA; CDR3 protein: CAWSVLPEVMNTEAFF; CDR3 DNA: TGTGCCTGGAGTGTCTTGCCAGAAGTGATGAACACTGAAGCTTTCTTT
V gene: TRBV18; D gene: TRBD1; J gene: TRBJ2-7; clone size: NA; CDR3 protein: CASGRDRGYEQYF; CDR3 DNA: TGTGCCAGCGGGAGAGACAGGGGCTACGAGCAGTACTTC
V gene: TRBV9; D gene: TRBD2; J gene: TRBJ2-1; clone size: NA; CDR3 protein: CASSVGLAGGYNEQFF; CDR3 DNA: TGTGCCAGCAGCGTAGGTCTAGCGGGGGGGTACAATGAGCAGTTCTTC
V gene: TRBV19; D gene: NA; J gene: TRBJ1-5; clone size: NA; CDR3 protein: CASTTSGSNQPQHF; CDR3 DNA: TGTGCCAGTACCACGAGCGGGAGCAATCAGCCCCAGCATTTT
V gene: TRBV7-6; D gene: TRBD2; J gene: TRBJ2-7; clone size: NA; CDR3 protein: CASSLVAGAGYEQYF; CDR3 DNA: TGTGCCAGCAGCTTAGTTGCGGGAGCCGGGTACGAGCAGTACTTC
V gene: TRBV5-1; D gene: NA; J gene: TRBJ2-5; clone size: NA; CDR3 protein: CASSSGALTYQETQYF; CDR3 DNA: TGCGCCAGCAGCTCAGGGGCTCTGACGTACCAAGAGACCCAGTACTTC
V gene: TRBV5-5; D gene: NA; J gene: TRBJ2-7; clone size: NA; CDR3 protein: CASSFPGGSYEQYF; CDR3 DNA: TGTGCCAGCAGCTTTCCCGGGGGCTCCTACGAGCAGTACTTC
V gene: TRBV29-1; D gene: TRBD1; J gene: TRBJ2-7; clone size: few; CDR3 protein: CSVTGTGVFDEQYF; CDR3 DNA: TGCAGCGTGACCGGGACAGGGGTGTTCGACGAGCAGTACTTC
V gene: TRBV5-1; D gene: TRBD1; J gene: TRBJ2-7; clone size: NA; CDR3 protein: CASSSKTGEVF; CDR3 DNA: TGCGCCAGCAGCTCTAAGACAGGGGAGGTCTTC
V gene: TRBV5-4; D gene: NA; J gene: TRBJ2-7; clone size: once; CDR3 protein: CASRDGGYGDYEQYF; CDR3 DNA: TGTGCCAGCAGGGATGGGGGGTACGGAGACTACGAGCAGTACTTC
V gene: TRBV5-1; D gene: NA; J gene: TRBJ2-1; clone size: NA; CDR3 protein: CASRLTGSNEQFF; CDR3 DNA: TGCGCCAGCAGACTTACAGGGTCCAATGAGCAGTTCTTC
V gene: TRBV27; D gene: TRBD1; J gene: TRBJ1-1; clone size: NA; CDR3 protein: CASSFDRVSTEAFF; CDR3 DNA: TGTGCCAGCAGTTTTGACAGGGTGAGCACTGAAGCTTTCTTT
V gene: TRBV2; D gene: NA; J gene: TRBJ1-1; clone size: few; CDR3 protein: CASRVTANTEAFF; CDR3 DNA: TGTGCCAGCAGAGTGACAGCGAACACTGAAGCTTTCTTT
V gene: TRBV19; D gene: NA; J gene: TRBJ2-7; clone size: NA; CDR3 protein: CASSPGVAYSYEQYF; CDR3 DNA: TGTGCCAGTAGCCCGGGGGTCGCCTACTCCTACGAGCAGTACTTC
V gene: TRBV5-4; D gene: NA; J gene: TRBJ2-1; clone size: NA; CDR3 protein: CASSLDLRGTNEQFF; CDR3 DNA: TGTGCCAGCAGCTTGGACCTAAGGGGTACGAATGAGCAGTTCTTC
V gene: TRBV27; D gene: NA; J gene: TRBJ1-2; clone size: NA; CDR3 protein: CASSLSSQGGDYGYTF; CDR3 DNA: TGTGCCAGCAGTTTATCGAGTCAGGGAGGAGACTATGGCTACACCTTC
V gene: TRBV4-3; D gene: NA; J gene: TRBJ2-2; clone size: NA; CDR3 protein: CASSQDHTRGTGELFF; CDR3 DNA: TGCGCCAGCAGCCAAGATCACACCCGAGGCACCGGGGAGCTGTTTTTT
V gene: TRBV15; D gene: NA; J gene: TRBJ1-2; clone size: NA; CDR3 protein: CATSRDRGARNYGYTF; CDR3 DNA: TGTGCCACCAGCAGAGATCGGGGGGCCCGAAACTATGGCTACACCTTC
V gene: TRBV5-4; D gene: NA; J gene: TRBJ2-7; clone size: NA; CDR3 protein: CASSLQGRDEQYF; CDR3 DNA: TGTGCCAGCAGCCTCCAGGGTCGAGACGAGCAGTACTTC
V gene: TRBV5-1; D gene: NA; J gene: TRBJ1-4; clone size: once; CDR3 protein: CASSRDRRTEKLFF; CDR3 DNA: TGCGCCAGCAGCCGAGACAGGCGGACCGAAAAACTGTTTTTT
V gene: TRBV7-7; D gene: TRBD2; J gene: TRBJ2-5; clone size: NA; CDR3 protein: CASTESGRGQETQYF; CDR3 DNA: TGTGCTAGCACCGAATCCGGGAGGGGCCAAGAGACCCAGTACTTC
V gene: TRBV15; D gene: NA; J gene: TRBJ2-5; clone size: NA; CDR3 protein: CATSRDGTLRGETQYF; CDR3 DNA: TGTGCCACCAGCAGGGACGGGACACTTAGGGGAGAGACCCAGTACTTC
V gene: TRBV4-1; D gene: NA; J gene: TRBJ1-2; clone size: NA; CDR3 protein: CASSQERRGVNYGYTF; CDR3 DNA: TGCGCCAGCAGCCAAGAACGTCGGGGAGTTAACTATGGCTACACCTTC
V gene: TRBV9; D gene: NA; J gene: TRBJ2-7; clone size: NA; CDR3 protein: CASSPRGPRGEQYF; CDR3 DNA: TGTGCCAGCAGCCCCCGCGGCCCCAGGGGCGAGCAGTACTTC
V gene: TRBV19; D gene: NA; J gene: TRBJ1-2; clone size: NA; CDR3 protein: CASSLTYNYGYTF; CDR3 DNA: TGTGCCAGTAGCCTAACTTATAACTATGGCTACACCTTC
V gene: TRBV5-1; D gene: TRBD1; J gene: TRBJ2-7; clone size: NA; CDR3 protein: CASRGIVGTGENEQYF; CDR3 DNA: TGCGCCAGCCGGGGGATAGTGGGGACAGGGGAAAACGAGCAGTACTTC
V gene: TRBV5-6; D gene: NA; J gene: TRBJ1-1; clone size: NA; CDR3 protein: CASSFGEERTEAFF; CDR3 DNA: TGTGCCAGCAGCTTCGGCGAGGAGAGAACTGAAGCTTTCTTT
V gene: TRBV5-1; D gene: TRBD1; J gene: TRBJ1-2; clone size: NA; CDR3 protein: CASSPTMDRAYGYTF; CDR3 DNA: TGCGCCAGCAGCCCGACGATGGACAGGGCCTATGGCTACACCTTC
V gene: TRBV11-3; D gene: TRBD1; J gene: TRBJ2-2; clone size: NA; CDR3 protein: CASSPPGQEGTGELFF; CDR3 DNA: TGTGCCAGCAGCCCCCCGGGACAGGAGGGCACCGGGGAGCTGTTTTTT
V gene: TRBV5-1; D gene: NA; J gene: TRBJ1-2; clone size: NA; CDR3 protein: CASSLAEGVLGYGYTF; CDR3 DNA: TGCGCCAGCAGCTTGGCCGAGGGGGTCTTGGGCTATGGCTACACCTTC
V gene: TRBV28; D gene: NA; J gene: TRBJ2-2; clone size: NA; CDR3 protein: CASSSGFGELFF; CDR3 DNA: TGTGCCAGCAGTTCAGGGTTCGGGGAGCTGTTTTTT
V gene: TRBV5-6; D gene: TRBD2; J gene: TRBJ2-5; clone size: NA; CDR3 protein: CASSLLAGGMWTQYF; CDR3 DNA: TGTGCCAGCAGCTTACTAGCGGGAGGTATGTGGACCCAGTACTTC
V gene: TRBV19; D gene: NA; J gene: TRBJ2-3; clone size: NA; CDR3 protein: CASSIVSLTADTQYF; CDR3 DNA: TGTGCCAGTAGTATAGTTTCCCTTACTGCGGATACGCAGTATTTT
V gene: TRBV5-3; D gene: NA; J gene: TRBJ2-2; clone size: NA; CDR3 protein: CARSRAGELFF; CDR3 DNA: TGTGCCAGAAGTCGAGCCGGGGAGCTGTTTTTT
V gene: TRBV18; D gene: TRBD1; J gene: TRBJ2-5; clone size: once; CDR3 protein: CASSPFRDSQETQYF; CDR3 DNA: TGTGCCAGCTCACCGTTTCGGGACAGCCAAGAGACCCAGTACTTC
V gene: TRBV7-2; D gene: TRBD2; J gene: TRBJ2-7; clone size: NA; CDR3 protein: CASSLVLAGVYEQYF; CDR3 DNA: TGTGCCAGCAGCTTAGTACTAGCGGGAGTGTACGAGCAGTACTTC
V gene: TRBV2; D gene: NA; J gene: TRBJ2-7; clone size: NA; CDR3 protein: CASGAVYEQYF; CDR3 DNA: TGTGCCAGCGGGGCAGTCTACGAGCAGTACTTC
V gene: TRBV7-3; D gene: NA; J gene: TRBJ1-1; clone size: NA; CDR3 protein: CASSLMGGRNTEAFF; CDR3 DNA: TGTGCCAGCAGCTTAATGGGGGGAAGGAACACTGAAGCTTTCTTT
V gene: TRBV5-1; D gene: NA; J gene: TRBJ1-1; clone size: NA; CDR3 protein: CASRKGAEAFF; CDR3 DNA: TGCGCCAGCAGGAAGGGAGCTGAAGCTTTCTTT
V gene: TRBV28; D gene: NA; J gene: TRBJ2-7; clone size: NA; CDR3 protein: CASSFAVSYEQYF; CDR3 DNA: TGTGCCAGCAGTTTTGCAGTCTCCTACGAGCAGTACTTC
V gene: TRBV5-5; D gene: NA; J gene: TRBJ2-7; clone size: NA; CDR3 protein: CASSLVAAGAAPVYEQYF; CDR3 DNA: TGTGCCAGCAGCTTGGTTGCCGCAGGGGCGGCCCCTGTCTACGAGCAGTACTTC
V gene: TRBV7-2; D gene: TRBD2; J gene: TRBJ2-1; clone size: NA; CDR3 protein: CASSLREREVLYEQFF; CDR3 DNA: TGTGCCAGCAGCTTGAGGGAGCGGGAGGTTTTGTATGAGCAGTTCTTC
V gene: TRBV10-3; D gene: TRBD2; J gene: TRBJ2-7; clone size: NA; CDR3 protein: CASGGARYEQYF; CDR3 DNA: TGTGCCTCCGGGGGGGCTAGGTACGAGCAGTACTTC
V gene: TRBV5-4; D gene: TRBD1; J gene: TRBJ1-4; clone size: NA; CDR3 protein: CASSLKTGYGEKLFF; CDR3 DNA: TGTGCCAGCAGCTTGAAGACAGGGTATGGAGAAAAACTGTTTTTT
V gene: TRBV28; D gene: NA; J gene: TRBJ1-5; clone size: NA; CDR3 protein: CASNGRGDSNQPQHF; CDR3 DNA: TGTGCCAGCAATGGGCGGGGTGATAGCAATCAGCCCCAGCATTTT